These 18 T cell receptor beta chains came from one sample sequenced in a study of shared clonotypes between healthy human individuals. Sequencing used immunoSEQ multiplex PCR; TCRdb keeps in-frame clones, though not all of them. Here the sample spans hundreds of thousands of clones, roughly 70% being singletons. Sample: memory CD4+ T cells sorted from blood. Subset specified: CD45RA-negative fraction. These receptors originate from a woman aged 30 to 39 in good health.

On this clone: Other nucleotide sequences from this sample produce the same CDR3. The CDR3 region is CASGGETQYF. CDR3 DNA sequence: TGTGCCAGCGGTGGGGAGACCCAGTACTTC. The rearrangement joins TRBV2 to TRBJ2-5, with D unresolved. Germline V lookup: CDR1 SNHLY, CDR2 FYNNEI. Trimming took 8 bases from V and 5 from J, leaving 6 bases between them. CDR3 length equals 10 residues.

The gene calls are TRBV7-9 and TRBJ1-3; tentatively, D is TRBD1 (5 bases). Germline V lookup: CDR1 SEHNR, CDR2 FQNEAQ (reference sequence). The CDR3 is 16 amino acids. The V end was cut by 8 bases, the J end by 0 bases, with 17 bases between. CDR3 bases: TGTGCCAGCCGGGGGACGGTACGTCTCTCTGGAAACACCATATATTTT. Translated, it gives CASRGTVRLSGNTIYF.

This clone was observed once. The chain recombines TRBV27 with TRBJ2-5, with TRBD2 matching 14 bases. The DNA end is more similar to TRBJ2-7, so the J call may be wrong. The CDR3 spans 17 residues. Germline-derived CDR1 and CDR2 are MNHEY and SMNVEV (reference sequence). The CDR3 nucleotides read TGTGCCAGCAGTCCGGGACTAGCGGGAGCGTCGTTCTACGAGCAGTACTTC. As protein: CASSPGLAGASFYEQYF.

This clone was picked up a small number of times. The V call is TRBV13, the J call TRBJ1-1; the D gene is possibly TRBD1 (5 bases). The CDR3 totals 15 residues. The germline V gene encodes CDR1 PRHDT and CDR2 FYEKMQ (reference sequence). V lost 4 bases to trimming and J lost 9 bases, with 21 bases between them. The CDR3 coding sequence is TGTGCCAGCAGCTCTACCAGGGACGTCACAGAAAAAGCTTTCTTT. The encoded protein is CASSSTRDVTEKAFF.

The rearrangement joins TRBV7-2 to TRBJ1-1; possibly TRBD1 for D (5 bases). V was clipped by 1 base and J by 3 bases, with 18 bases between them. The V gene's germline CDR1 is SGHTA and CDR2 FQGNSA. CDR3 length: 17 residues. CDR3 DNA sequence: TGTGCCAGCAGCTTAGGGTTTTATGGCAGGGAGGACACTGAAGCTTTCTTT. Its translation is CASSLGFYGREDTEAFF.

The CDR3 is CASTPGTGPGELFF. The CDR3 DNA reads as TGCGCCAGCACCCCTGGGACAGGGCCCGGGGAGCTGTTTTTT. This sequence joins TRBV5-1 and TRBJ2-2, with 9 nucleotides matching TRBD1. There are 14 residues in the CDR3. CDR1 SGHRS and CDR2 YFSETQ come from the germline V gene. Germline trimming cut 6 bases from V and 6 bases from J; bases unmatched to any gene: 6.

V and J are TRBV13 and TRBJ2-7; 7 nucleotides line up with TRBD1. After removal of 3 bases from V and 3 bases from J, the junction contained 2 bases not matched to a gene. CDR1 and CDR2 (germline): PRHDT, FYEKMQ (reference sequence). CDR3 size: 13 residues. The CDR3 is CASSLNRGYEQYF. CDR3 sequence (DNA): TGTGCCAGCAGCTTGAACAGGGGCTACGAGCAGTACTTC.

This rearrangement joins TRBV6-6 to TRBJ1-4; D gene uncertain. The V and J ends lost 1 base and 6 bases respectively, with 6 bases between them. This CDR3 is built from 13 residues. Germline CDR1 reads MNHNY; CDR2 reads SVGAGI (reference sequence). In DNA, the CDR3 is TGTGCCAGCAGTTACTTGGCAGATGAAAAACTGTTTTTT. It specifies CASSYLADEKLFF.

This chain joins TRBV4-1 and TRBJ1-4; D gene uncertain. V shed 4 bases and J shed 2 bases, with 11 bases lying between them. Germline V lookup: CDR1 MGHRA, CDR2 YSYEKL. CDR3 length equals 15 residues. CDR3 in DNA: TGCGCCAGCAGCCCAGGACCTTCTACTAATGAAAAACTGTTTTTT. Protein product: CASSPGPSTNEKLFF.

The table lists this clone with a count of one. This sequence joins TRBV29-1 and TRBJ1-1; 7 bases are shared with TRBD1. V lost 7 bases and J lost 1; bases outside the gene matches: 6. Germline V CDR1 and CDR2: SQVTM, ANQGSEA. The CDR3 length is 13 residues. The CDR3: CSAWDRPNTEAFF. DNA of the CDR3: TGCAGCGCCTGGGACAGACCGAACACTGAAGCTTTCTTT.

The chain has TRBV2 and TRBJ2-3; D call uncertain. V gave up 3 bases and J gave up 3 bases, with 7 bases separating them. Germline V gene lookup returns CDR1 SNHLY and CDR2 FYNNEI. This CDR3 is built from 13 residues. The CDR3 bases are TGTGCCAGCAGTGACTTACCAACAGATACGCAGTATTTT. As protein: CASSDLPTDTQYF.

This clone was seen a few times. J is TRBJ2-3 and V is TRBV19, with D maybe TRBD2 (6 bases). This CDR3 comprises 13 residues. V was pared by 5 bases and J by 4 bases, with 10 bases between. Germline V gene lookup returns CDR1 LNHDA and CDR2 SQIVND (reference sequence). The CDR3 loop reads CASSVGGADTQYF. CDR3 DNA sequence: TGTGCCAGTAGTGTGGGGGGAGCAGATACGCAGTATTTT. Filled out from reference TRBV19 and TRBJ2-3, the complete variable domain reads DGGITQSPKYLFRKEGQNVTLSCEQNLNHDAMYWYRQDPGQGLRLIYYSQIVNDFQKGDIAEGYSVSREKKESFPLTVTSAQKNPTAFYLCASSVGGADTQYFGPGTRLTVL.

The chain couples TRBV6-4 to TRBJ2-2; 12 bases map to TRBD2. The CDR3 consists of 17 residues. CDR1 is MRHNA and CDR2 is SNTAGT in the germline V gene. V trimming: 6 bases; J trimming: 2 bases; junction bases outside the gene matches: 7. CDR3 amino acids: CASSLTSGRPNTGELFF. The CDR3 bases are TGTGCCAGCAGCCTTACTAGCGGGAGGCCTAACACCGGGGAGCTGTTTTTT.

This chain connects TRBV2 to TRBJ2-7; D is perhaps TRBD1 or TRBD2 (5 bases each). From germline, CDR1 is SNHLY and CDR2 FYNNEI. Trimming stripped 4 bases from V and 6 bases from J, with 7 bases between. This CDR3 contains 11 residues. CDR3 amino acids: CASSGGVEQYF. CDR3 nucleotides: TGTGCCAGCAGTGGAGGGGTCGAGCAGTACTTC.

This clone was found once. V and J are TRBV30 and TRBJ2-1; D unresolved. CDR3 size: 13 residues. Per the germline V gene, CDR1 is GTSNPN and CDR2 is SVGIG (reference sequence). With 4 bases removed from V and 0 bases from J, the gap between germline ends came to 7 bases. CDR3 protein: CAWTGPSYNEQFF. The DNA of the CDR3 is TGTGCCTGGACCGGACCCTCCTACAATGAGCAGTTCTTC. The full variable domain, rest sourced from reference TRBV30 and TRBJ2-1, is SQTIHQWPATLVQPVGSPLSLECTVEGTSNPNLYWYRQAAGRGLQLLFYSVGIGQISSEVPQNLSASRPQDRQFILSSKKLLLSDSGFYLCAWTGPSYNEQFFGPGTRLTVL.

The chain employs TRBV27 and TRBJ1-2; D unresolved. There are 12 residues in the CDR3. CDR1 is MNHEY and CDR2 is SMNVEV in the germline V gene (reference sequence). With 6 bases removed from V and 7 bases from J, the gap between germline ends came to 12 bases. The CDR3 is CASRDRPGGYTF. CDR3 DNA sequence: TGTGCCAGCAGGGACCGCCCAGGTGGCTACACCTTC.

Details on this clone: The sample carries other DNA sequences with the same CDR3. The chain combines TRBV6-5 with TRBJ2-7; 10 positions match TRBD2. CDR1 and CDR2 (germline): MNHEY, SVGAGI. The CDR3 spans 16 residues. Trimming at V came to 0 bases and at J to 0 bases, leaving 2 bases not matched to a gene. CDR3 sequence (DNA): TGTGCCAGCAGTTACTCGGGGACTAGCGTCTCCTACGAGCAGTACTTC. As protein: CASSYSGTSVSYEQYF.

The chain recombines TRBV7-9 with TRBJ1-6; possibly TRBD1 for D (5 bases). The CDR3 contains 15 residues. Germline V gene lookup returns CDR1 SEHNR and CDR2 FQNEAQ (reference sequence). V lost 6 bases to trimming and J lost 7 bases, with 16 bases between them. The CDR3, as DNA: TGTGCCAGCAGTTCAAGCGGGGGAGGGAATTCACCCCTCCACTTT. Residues: CASSSSGGGNSPLHF. The complete variable domain, with remaining parts taken from reference TRBV7-9 and TRBJ1-6, reads DTGVSQNPRHKITKRGQNVTFRCDPISEHNRLYWYRQTLGQGPEFLTYFQNEAQLEKSRLLSDRFSAERPKGSFSTLEIQRTEQGDSAMYLCASSSSGGGNSPLHFGNGTRLTVT.